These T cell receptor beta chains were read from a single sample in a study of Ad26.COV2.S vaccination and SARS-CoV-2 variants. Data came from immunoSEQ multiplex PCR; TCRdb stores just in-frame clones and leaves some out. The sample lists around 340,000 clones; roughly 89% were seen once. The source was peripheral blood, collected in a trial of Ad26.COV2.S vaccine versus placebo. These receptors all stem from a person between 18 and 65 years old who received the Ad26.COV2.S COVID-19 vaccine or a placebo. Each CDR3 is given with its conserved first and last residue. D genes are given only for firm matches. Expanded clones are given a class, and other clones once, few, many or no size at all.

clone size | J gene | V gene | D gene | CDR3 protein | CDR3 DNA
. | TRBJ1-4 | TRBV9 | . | CASSPRGAGDEKLFF | TGTGCCAGCAGCCCCCGGGGGGCCGGCGATGAAAAACTGTTTTTT
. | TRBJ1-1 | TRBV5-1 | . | CASRSDRDKGNEAFF | TGCGCCAGCAGATCTGACCGGGACAAGGGGAATGAAGCTTTCTTT
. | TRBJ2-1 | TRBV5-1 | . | CASNLFGGDEQFF | TGCGCCAGCAACCTTTTTGGAGGCGATGAGCAGTTCTTC
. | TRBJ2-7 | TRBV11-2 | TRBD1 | CASSLAGTGKEQYF | TGTGCCAGCAGCTTGGCCGGGACAGGGAAGGAGCAGTACTTC
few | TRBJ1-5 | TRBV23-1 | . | CASSQNVDSNQPQHF | TGCGCCAGCAGTCAAAACGTCGATAGCAATCAGCCCCAGCATTTT
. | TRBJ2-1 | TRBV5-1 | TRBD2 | CASSSGTSGRGHNEQFF | TGCGCCAGCAGCTCGGGGACTAGCGGGAGGGGACACAATGAGCAGTTCTTC
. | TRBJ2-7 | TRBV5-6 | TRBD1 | CASSLLWGQGSYEQYF | TGTGCCAGCAGCTTACTATGGGGACAGGGCTCCTACGAGCAGTACTTC
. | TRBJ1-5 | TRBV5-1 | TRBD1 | CASSTGQGNQPQHF | TGCGCCAGCAGCACGGGACAGGGGAATCAGCCCCAGCATTTT
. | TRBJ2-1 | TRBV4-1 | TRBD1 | CASSQDPPPGQGYNEQFF | TGCGCCAGCAGCCAAGATCCCCCCCCGGGACAGGGATACAATGAGCAGTTCTTC
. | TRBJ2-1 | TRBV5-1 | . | CASSLRGTSYNEQFF | TGCGCCAGCAGCTTGCGGGGGACGTCCTACAATGAGCAGTTCTTC
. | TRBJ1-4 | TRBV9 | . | CASSVASGELNEKLFF | TGTGCCAGCAGCGTAGCTTCGGGAGAGCTTAATGAAAAACTGTTTTTT
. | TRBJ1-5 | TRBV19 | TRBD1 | CASSTSGQGVSNQPQHF | TGTGCCAGTAGTACCTCTGGACAGGGTGTTAGCAATCAGCCCCAGCATTTT
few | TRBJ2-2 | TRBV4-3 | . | CASSRGHLNTGELFF | TGCGCCAGCAGCCGGGGACACTTAAACACCGGGGAGCTGTTTTTT
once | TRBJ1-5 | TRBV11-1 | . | CASSLGYNQPQHF | TGTGCCAGCAGCTTAGGGTACAATCAGCCCCAGCATTTT
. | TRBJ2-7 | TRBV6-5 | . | CASSSLVAGSSYEQYF | TGTGCCAGCAGTTCGTTGGTTGCGGGGAGCTCCTACGAGCAGTACTTC
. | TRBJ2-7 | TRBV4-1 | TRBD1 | CASSQAAGGLHPYEQYF | TGCGCCAGCAGCCAAGCGGCAGGGGGCTTACATCCCTACGAGCAGTACTTC
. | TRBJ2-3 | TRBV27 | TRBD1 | CASSYRDRSTDTQYF | TGTGCCAGCAGTTACCGGGACAGGAGCACAGATACGCAGTATTTT
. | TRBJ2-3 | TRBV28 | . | CASSPPRIADTQYF | TGTGCCAGCAGCCCCCCCCGGATAGCAGATACGCAGTATTTT
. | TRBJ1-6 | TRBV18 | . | CASSPPSNPSSPLHF | TGTGCCAGCTCACCACCCTCCAATCCCTCTTCACCCCTCCACTTT
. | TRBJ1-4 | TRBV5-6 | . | CASSLWDGEKLFF | TGTGCCAGCAGCTTGTGGGACGGGGAAAAACTGTTTTTT
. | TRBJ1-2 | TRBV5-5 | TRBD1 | CASSKKTDREGYGYTF | TGTGCCAGCAGCAAAAAGACGGACAGGGAGGGATATGGCTACACCTTC
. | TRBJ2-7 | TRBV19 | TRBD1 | CASSRTGQGLEQYF | TGTGCCAGTAGCCGAACGGGACAGGGCTTAGAGCAGTACTTC
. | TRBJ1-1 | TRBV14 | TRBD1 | CASSQEVGGAVNTEAFF | TGTGCCAGCAGCCAAGAGGTAGGGGGCGCGGTGAACACTGAAGCTTTCTTT
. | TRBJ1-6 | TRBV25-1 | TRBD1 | CASSEGQGAYNSPLHF | TGTGCCAGCAGTGAAGGACAGGGGGCATATAATTCACCCCTCCACTTT
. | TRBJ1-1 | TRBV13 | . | CASSLLMGRTEAFF | TGTGCCAGCAGCTTATTGATGGGTCGCACTGAAGCTTTCTTT
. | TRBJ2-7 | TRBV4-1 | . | CASSQTPSYSYEQYF | TGCGCCAGCAGCCAAACACCCTCTTACTCCTACGAGCAGTACTTC
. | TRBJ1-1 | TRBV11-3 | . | CASSLDHNTEAFF | TGTGCCAGCAGCTTAGATCACAACACTGAAGCTTTCTTT
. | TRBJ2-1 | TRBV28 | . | CASSFLPTSSYNEQFF | TGTGCCAGCAGTTTCCTACCCACGAGCTCCTACAATGAGCAGTTCTTC